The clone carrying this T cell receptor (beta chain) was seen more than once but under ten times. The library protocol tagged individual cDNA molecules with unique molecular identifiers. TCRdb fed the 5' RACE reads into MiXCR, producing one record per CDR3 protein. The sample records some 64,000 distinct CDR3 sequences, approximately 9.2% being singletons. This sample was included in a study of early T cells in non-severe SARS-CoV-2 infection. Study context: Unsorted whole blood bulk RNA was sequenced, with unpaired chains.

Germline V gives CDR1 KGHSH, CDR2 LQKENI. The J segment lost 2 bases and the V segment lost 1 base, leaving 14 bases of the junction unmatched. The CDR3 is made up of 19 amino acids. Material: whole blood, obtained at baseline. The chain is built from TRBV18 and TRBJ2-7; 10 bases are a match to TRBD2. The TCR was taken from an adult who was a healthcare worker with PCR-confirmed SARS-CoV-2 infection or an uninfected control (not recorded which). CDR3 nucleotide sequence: TGTGCCAGCTCACCACGACGAACCTATGGGACTAGCGAGACCTACGAGCAGTACTTC. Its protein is CASSPRRTYGTSETYEQYF.